This T cell receptor beta chain was identified in a study of radiotherapy plus CTLA-4 blockade in lung cancer. Overall study context: Of the patients, 15% to 20% showed objective responses and around 34% attained disease control.

Generated by immunoSEQ multiplex PCR, the TCRdb table keeps only in-frame clones and is missing some. Seen here are over 85,000 clones, around 74% observed once, and the top ten hold about 3%. As for this clone: Its matching antigen is unknown.

The CDR3 length is 15 residues. Per germline, CDR1 MNHNY and CDR2 SVGAGI (reference sequence). Trimming removed 2 bases at V and 3 bases at J, with 13 bases between. Study findings and constraints: Reports identified early blood T cell clone dynamics, with interferon-beta, as the best response predictor.

The chain employs TRBV6-6 and TRBJ1-2; D is possibly TRBD1 (6 bases). This sequence was found in a human donor with non-small cell lung cancer who had a partial response to radiotherapy plus ipilimumab. Some clones in this sample may be carry-over from other donors' samples. Material: peripheral blood, obtained from a patient treated with radiotherapy plus ipilimumab. Here the CDR3 DNA reads TGTGCCAGCAGTTACCGGGCAGGGGCCGACTATGGCTACACCTTC. It is translated as CASSYRAGADYGYTF.